A single sample gave rise to the 9 T cell receptor beta chains below, sequenced in a study of cytomegalovirus exposure and HLA in healthy donors. 60 Vbeta and 13 Jbeta primers were used in PCR. Generated by immunoSEQ multiplex PCR, the TCRdb table keeps only in-frame clones and is missing some. The sample holds about 92,000 clones, roughly 80% seen once. Sequences were obtained from PBMCs. These receptors all stem from a girl aged 2 to 9 in good health and CMV-seropositive.

This clone was detected only once. CDR3 region: CASSTGGGQPQHF. In DNA form, the CDR3 reads TGTGCCAGCAGCACGGGGGGAGGACAGCCCCAGCATTTT. This rearrangement joins TRBV2 to TRBJ1-5; a possible D gene is TRBD1 (5 bases). Trimming cost V 6 bases and J 7 bases, with 13 bases left between them. Germline V gives CDR1 SNHLY, CDR2 FYNNEI. This CDR3 comprises 13 residues.

The gene calls are TRBV4-1 and TRBJ2-1; 8 nucleotides line up with TRBD2. Looked up from germline, CDR1 is MGHRA and CDR2 is YSYEKL. The CDR3 extends over 15 amino acids. With 1 base clipped from V and 8 bases from J, the junction kept 7 bases outside the gene matches. This CDR3 is CASSQVSGRTDEQFF. The CDR3 nucleotides read TGCGCCAGCAGCCAAGTGAGCGGGAGAACGGATGAGCAGTTCTTC.

The rearrangement links TRBV7-2 to TRBJ2-1, with 10 bases matching TRBD2. Trimming took 5 bases from V and 14 from J; bases not matched to a gene: 15. CDR1 and CDR2 from the germline V gene are SGHTA and FQGNSA. CDR3 size: 15 residues. DNA of the CDR3: TGTGCCAGCAGCCCAACAAGTTCTAGCGGGGGTCTCAAGTTCTTC. Amino acid sequence: CASSPTSSSGGLKFF.

This clone has a handful of counts. The chain uses TRBV28 and TRBJ1-2, with 8 positions matching TRBD1. Trimming at V came to 6 bases and at J to 4 bases, leaving 4 bases not matched to a gene. Germline lookup yields CDR1 MDHEN and CDR2 SYDVKM. The CDR3 is 13 amino acids. CDR3 residues: CASRPGQGYGYTF. The CDR3 DNA is TGTGCCAGCAGACCTGGACAGGGCTATGGCTACACCTTC.

This clone was detected once. The gene calls are TRBV28 and TRBJ2-7; D is possibly TRBD1 (6 bases). The CDR3 runs to 14 residues. The germline V and J ends were trimmed by 8 bases and 7 bases, with 21 bases remaining between them. Per the germline V gene, CDR1 is MDHEN and CDR2 is SYDVKM. Here the CDR3 reads CASPRTEPFTEQYF. For the CDR3, the DNA is TGTGCCAGCCCCCGGACAGAACCATTTACGGAGCAGTACTTC.

The rearrangement joins TRBV6-5 to TRBJ1-3; D is perhaps TRBD1 (6 bases). This CDR3 has 13 residues. Trimming removed 5 bases at V and 2 bases at J, with 7 bases between. From germline, CDR1 is MNHEY and CDR2 SVGAGI. For the CDR3, the DNA is TGTGCCAGCAGTCGGACAGCTGGAAACACCATATATTTT. It specifies CASSRTAGNTIYF.

The V and J genes are TRBV19 and TRBJ1-4; no clear D gene. CDR3 length: 11 residues. The germline CDR1 and CDR2 sequences are LNHDA and SQIVND (reference sequence). The CDR3 DNA sequence: TGTGCAGTTCAGTTGGATGAAAAACTGTTTTTT. This codes for CAVQLDEKLFF. Supplemented by reference TRBV19 and TRBJ1-4, the full variable domain reads DGGITQSPKYLFRKEGQNVTLSCEQNLNHDAMYWYRQDPGQGLRLIYYSQIVNDFQKGDIAEGYSVSREKKESFPLTVTSAQKNPTAFYLCAVQLDEKLFFGSGTQLSVL.

This chain uses TRBV27 with TRBJ2-7; a weak D match, TRBD1 (5 bases). The CDR3 covers 11 residues. Germline lookup yields CDR1 MNHEY and CDR2 SMNVEV (reference sequence). V gave up 5 bases and J gave up 4 bases, with 6 bases separating them. The CDR3 protein is CASSKGYEQYF. CDR3 coding DNA: TGTGCCAGCAGTAAGGGGTACGAGCAGTACTTC.

This chain uses TRBV29-1 with TRBJ1-1, with D possibly being TRBD1 (5 bases). Germline V gives CDR1 SQVTM, CDR2 ANQGSEA. The V and J ends lost 2 bases and 0 bases respectively, with 10 bases between them. This CDR3 has 14 residues. CDR3 protein: CSVEMTALNTEAFF. The CDR3 DNA sequence: TGCAGCGTTGAAATGACAGCCCTGAACACTGAAGCTTTCTTT.